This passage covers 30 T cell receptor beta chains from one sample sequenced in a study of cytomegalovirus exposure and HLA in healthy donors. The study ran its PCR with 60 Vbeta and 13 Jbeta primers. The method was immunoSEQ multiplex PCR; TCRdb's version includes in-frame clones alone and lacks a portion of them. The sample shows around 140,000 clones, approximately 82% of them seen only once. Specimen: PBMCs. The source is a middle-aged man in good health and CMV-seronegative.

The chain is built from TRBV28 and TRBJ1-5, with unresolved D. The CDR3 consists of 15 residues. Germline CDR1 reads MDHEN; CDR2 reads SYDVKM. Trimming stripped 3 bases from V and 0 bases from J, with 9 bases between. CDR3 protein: CASSFSSYSNQPQHF. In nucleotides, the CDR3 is TGTGCCAGCAGTTTTAGCAGTTATAGCAATCAGCCCCAGCATTTT.

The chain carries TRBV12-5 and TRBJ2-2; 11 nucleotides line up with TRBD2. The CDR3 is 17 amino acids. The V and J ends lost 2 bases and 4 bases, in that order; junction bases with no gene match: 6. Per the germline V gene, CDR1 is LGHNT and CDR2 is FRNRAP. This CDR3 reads CASGLFPLAGATGELFF. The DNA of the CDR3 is TGTGCTAGTGGTTTGTTCCCACTAGCGGGGGCCACCGGGGAGCTGTTTTTT.

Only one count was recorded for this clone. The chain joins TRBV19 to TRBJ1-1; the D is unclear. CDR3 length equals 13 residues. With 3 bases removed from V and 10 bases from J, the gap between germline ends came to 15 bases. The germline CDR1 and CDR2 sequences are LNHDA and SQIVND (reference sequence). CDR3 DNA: TGTGCCAGTAGTATCGAGGGAGGGTTAATAGCTTTCTTT. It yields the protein CASSIEGGLIAFF.

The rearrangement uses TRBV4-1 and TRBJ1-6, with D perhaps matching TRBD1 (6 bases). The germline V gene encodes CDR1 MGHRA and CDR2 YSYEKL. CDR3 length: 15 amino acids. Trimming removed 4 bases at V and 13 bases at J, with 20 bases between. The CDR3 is CASSLFRQSTGPLHF. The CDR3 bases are TGCGCCAGCAGCCTTTTCAGACAGTCCACAGGGCCCCTCCACTTT.

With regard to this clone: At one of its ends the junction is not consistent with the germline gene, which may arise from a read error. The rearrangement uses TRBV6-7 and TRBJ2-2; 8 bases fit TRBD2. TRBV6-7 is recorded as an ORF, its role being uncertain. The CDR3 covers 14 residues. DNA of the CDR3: TGTGCCAGCAGTTACAAGGGACGAAGCGGGGGGCTGTTTTTT. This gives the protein CASSYKGRSGGLFF.

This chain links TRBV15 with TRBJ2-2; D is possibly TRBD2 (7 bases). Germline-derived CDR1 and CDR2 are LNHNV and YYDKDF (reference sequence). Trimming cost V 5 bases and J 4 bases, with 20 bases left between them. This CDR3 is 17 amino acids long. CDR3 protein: CATSAVRGGMVTGELFF. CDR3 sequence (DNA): TGTGCCACCAGCGCGGTGAGGGGGGGAATGGTCACCGGGGAGCTGTTTTTT.

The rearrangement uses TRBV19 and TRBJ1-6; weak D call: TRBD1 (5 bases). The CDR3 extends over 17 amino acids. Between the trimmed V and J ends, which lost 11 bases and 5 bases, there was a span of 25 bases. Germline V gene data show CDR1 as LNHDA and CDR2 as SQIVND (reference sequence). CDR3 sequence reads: CACSIRTGGGNNSPLHF. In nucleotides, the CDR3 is TGTGCCTGCTCGATTCGGACCGGGGGAGGAAATAATTCACCCCTCCACTTT. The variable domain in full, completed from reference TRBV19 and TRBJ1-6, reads DGGITQSPKYLFRKEGQNVTLSCEQNLNHDAMYWYRQDPGQGLRLIYYSQIVNDFQKGDIAEGYSVSREKKESFPLTVTSAQKNPTAFYLCACSIRTGGGNNSPLHFGNGTRLTVT.

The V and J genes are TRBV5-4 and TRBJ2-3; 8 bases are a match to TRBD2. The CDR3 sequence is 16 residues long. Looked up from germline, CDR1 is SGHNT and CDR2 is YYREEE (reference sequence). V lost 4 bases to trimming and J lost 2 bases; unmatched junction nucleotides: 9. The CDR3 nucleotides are TGTGCCAGCAGCCAAAGTTTCGGGGGGGCCACAGATACGCAGTATTTT. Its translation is CASSQSFGGATDTQYF.

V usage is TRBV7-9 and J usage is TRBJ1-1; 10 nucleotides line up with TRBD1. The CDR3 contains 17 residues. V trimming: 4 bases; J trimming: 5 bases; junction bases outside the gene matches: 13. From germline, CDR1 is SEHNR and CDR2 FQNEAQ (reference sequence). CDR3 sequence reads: CASSSSDRQGAWTEAFF. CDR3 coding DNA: TGTGCCAGCAGCTCCAGCGACAGACAGGGGGCTTGGACTGAAGCTTTCTTT.

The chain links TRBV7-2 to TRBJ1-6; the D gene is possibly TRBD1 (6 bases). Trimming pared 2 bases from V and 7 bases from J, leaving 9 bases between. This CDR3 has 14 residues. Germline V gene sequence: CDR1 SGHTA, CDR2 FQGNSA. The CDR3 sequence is CASSLWQGNSPLHF. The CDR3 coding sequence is TGTGCCAGCAGCTTATGGCAGGGGAATTCACCCCTCCACTTT.

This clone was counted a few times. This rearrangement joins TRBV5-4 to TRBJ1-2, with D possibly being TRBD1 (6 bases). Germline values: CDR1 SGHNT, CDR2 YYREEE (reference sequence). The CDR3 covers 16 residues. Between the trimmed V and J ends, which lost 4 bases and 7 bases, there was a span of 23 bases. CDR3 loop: CASSRSIRDKQGGYTF. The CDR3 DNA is TGTGCCAGCAGCCGTTCGATCCGGGACAAACAAGGTGGCTACACCTTC. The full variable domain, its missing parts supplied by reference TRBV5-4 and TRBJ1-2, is ETGVTQSPTHLIKTRGQQVTLRCSSQSGHNTVSWYQQALGQGPQFIFQYYREEENGRGNFPPRFSGLQFPNYSSELNVNALELDDSALYLCASSRSIRDKQGGYTFGSGTRLTVV.

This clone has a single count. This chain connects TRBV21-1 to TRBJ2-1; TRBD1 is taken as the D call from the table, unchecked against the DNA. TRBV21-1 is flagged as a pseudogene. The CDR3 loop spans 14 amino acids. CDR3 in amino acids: CASSRQGGANEQFF. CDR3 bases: TGTGCCAGCAGCCGACAGGGGGGGGCGAATGAGCAGTTCTTC.

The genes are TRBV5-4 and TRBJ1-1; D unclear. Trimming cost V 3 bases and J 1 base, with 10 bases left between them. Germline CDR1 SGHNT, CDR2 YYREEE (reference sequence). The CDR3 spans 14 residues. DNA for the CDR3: TGTGCCAGCAGCTCCCCAGCGCGGAACACTGAAGCTTTCTTT. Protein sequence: CASSSPARNTEAFF.

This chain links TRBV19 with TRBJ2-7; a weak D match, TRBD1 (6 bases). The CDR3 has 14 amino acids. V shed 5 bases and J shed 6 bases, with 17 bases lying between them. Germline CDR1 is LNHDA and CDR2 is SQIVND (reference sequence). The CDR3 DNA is TGTGCCAGTAGTCCGGGACACGGCGGGCCCGAGCAGTACTTC. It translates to CASSPGHGGPEQYF.

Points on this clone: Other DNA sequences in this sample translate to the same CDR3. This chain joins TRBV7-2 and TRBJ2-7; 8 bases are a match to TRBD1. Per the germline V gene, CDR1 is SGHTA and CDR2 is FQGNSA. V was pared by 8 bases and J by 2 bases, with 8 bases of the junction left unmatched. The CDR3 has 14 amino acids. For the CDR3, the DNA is TGTGCCAGCTCCCGAGACAGGGGACCCTACGAGCAGTACTTC. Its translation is CASSRDRGPYEQYF.

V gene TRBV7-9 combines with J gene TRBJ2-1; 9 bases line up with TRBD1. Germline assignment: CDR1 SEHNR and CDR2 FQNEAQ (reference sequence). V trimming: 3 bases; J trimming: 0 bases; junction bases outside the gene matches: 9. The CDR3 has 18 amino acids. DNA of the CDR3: TGTGCCAGCAGCTTCATTACAGGGGGCAAATCCTCCTACAATGAGCAGTTCTTC. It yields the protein CASSFITGGKSSYNEQFF.

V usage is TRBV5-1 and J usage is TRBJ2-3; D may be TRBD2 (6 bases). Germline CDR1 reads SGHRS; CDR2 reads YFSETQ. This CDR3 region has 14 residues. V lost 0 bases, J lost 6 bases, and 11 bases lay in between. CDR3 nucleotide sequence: TGCGCCAGCAGCTTGGAACTAGCCGGGGATACGCAGTATTTT. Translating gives CASSLELAGDTQYF.

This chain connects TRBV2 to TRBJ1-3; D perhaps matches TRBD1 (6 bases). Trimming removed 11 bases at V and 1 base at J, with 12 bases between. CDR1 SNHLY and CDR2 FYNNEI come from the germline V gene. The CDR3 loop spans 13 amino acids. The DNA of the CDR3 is TGTGCCGTGCAACAGGGATCTGGAAACACCATATATTTT. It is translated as CAVQQGSGNTIYF.

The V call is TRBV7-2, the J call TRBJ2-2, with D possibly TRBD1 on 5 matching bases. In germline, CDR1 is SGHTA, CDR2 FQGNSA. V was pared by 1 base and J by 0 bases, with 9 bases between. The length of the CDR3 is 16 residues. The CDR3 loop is CASSLVGRANTGELFF. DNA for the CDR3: TGTGCCAGCAGCTTAGTCGGCAGGGCGAACACCGGGGAGCTGTTTTTT. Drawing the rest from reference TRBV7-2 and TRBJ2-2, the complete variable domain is GAGVSQSPSNKVTEKGKDVELRCDPISGHTALYWYRQSLGQGLEFLIYFQGNSAPDKSGLPSDRFSAERTGGSVSTLTIQRTQQEDSAVYLCASSLVGRANTGELFFGEGSRLTVL.

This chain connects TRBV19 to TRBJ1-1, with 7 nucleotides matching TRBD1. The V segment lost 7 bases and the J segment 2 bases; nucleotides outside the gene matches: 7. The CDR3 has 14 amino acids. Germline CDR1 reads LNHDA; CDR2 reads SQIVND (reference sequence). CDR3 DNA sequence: TGTGCCAGTACCAACCGGGACAGTAACACTGAAGCTTTCTTT. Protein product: CASTNRDSNTEAFF.

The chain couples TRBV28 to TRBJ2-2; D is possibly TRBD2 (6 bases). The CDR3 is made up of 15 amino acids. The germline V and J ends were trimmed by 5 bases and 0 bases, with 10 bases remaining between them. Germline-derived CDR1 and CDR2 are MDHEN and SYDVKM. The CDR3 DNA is TGTGCCAGCAGTGCCGGAGGGGCGAACACCGGGGAGCTGTTTTTT. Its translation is CASSAGGANTGELFF.

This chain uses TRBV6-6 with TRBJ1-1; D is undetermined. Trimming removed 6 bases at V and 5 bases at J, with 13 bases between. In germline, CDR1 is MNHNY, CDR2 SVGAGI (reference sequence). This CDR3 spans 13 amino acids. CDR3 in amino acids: CASSPSRGTEAFF. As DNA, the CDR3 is TGTGCCAGCAGCCCTTCAAGAGGAACTGAAGCTTTCTTT.

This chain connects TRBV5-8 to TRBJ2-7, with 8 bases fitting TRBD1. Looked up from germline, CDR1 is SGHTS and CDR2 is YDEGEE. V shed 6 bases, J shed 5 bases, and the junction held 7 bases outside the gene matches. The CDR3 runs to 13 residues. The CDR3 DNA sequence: TGTGCCAGCAACAAGGACAGGGCGGACGAGCAGTACTTC. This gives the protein CASNKDRADEQYF.

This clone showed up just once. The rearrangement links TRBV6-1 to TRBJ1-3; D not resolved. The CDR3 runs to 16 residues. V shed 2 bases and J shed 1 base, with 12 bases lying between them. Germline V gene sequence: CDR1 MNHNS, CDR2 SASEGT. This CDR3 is CASSEMGPGSGNTIYF. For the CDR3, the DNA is TGTGCCAGCAGTGAAATGGGTCCGGGATCTGGAAACACCATATATTTT.

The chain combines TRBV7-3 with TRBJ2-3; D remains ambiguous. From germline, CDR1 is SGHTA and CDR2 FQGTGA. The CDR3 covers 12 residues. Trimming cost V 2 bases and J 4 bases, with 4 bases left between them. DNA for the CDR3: TGTGCCAGCAGCTTAGGGCCAGATACGCAGTATTTT. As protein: CASSLGPDTQYF. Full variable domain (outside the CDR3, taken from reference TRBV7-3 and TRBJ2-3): GAGVSQTPSNKVTEKGKYVELRCDPISGHTALYWYRQSLGQGPEFLIYFQGTGAADDSGLPNDRFFAVRPEGSVSTLKIQRTERGDSAVYLCASSLGPDTQYFGPGTRLTVL.

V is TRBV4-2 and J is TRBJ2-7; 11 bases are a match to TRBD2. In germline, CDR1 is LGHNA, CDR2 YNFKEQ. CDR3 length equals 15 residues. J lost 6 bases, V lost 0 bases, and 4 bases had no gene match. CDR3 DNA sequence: TGTGCCAGCAGCCAAGATGCACTAGCGGGGGCCGAGCAGTACTTC. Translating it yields CASSQDALAGAEQYF.

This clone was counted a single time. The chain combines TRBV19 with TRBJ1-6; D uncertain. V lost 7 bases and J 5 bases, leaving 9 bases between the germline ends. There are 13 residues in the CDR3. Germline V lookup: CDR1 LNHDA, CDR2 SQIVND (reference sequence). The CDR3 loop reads CASTPEDNSPLHF. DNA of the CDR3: TGTGCCAGTACCCCCGAGGATAATTCACCCCTCCACTTT.

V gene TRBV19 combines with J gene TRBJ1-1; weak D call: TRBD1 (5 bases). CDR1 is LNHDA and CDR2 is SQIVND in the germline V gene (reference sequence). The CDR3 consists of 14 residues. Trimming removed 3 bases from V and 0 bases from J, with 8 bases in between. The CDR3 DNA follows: TGTGCCAGTAGTATCTACAGGTTGAACACTGAAGCTTTCTTT. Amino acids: CASSIYRLNTEAFF.

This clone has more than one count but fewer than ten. As DNA, the CDR3 is TGTGCCAGCAGTTTATCGAGTAGCAATCAGCCCCAGCATTTT. It codes for CASSLSSSNQPQHF. V gene TRBV27 combines with J gene TRBJ1-5, with unresolved D. V gave up 0 bases and J gave up 0 bases, with 3 bases separating them. The CDR3 length is 14 residues. Germline V gene sequence: CDR1 MNHEY, CDR2 SMNVEV (reference sequence).

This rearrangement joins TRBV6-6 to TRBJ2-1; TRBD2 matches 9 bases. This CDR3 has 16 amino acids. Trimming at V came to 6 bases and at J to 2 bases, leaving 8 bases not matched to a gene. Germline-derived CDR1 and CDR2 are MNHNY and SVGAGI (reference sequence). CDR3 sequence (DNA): TGTGCCAGCAGCCCGGCGGGACTAGCAACCTACAATGAGCAGTTCTTC. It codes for CASSPAGLATYNEQFF.